This entry lists 18 T cell receptor beta chains sequenced from one sample in a study of Graves' ophthalmopathy and Graves' hyperthyroidism. TCR beta CDR3 amplification used RNA transcripts. Second-round multiplex PCR followed a first-round RT-PCR using HTBI primers. In TCRdb, the multiplex PCR reads were re-called with MiXCR into one record per CDR3 protein. The sample holds over 450,000 distinct CDR3 sequences, about an eighth seen once. Sequencing was performed on blood. Every receptor here comes from a woman aged 30 to 39 with Graves' ophthalmopathy.

The sample holds one count of this clonotype. The J gene is TRBJ1-1, the V gene TRBV7-8; D might be TRBD1 (6 bases). Germline CDR1 and CDR2: SGHVS and FQNEAQ. V lost 5 bases and J lost 0, with 19 bases in between. The CDR3 spans 17 residues. The CDR3: CASSIPGQMFLNTEAFF. As DNA, the CDR3 is TGTGCCAGCAGCATCCCCGGACAGATGTTCTTGAACACTGAAGCTTTCTTT.

Ten or more counts support this clonotype. The DNA for the CDR3 is TGTGCCAGCAGCTTAGGTCCGAGGGGGCAAGAGACCCAGTACTTC. This sequence encodes CASSLGPRGQETQYF. The chain carries TRBV7-6 and TRBJ2-5; TRBD1 is a possible D gene (6 bases). The V and J ends lost 1 base and 2 bases respectively, with 11 bases between them. The length of the CDR3 is 15 residues. Germline V lookup: CDR1 SGHVS, CDR2 FNYEAQ.

This clonotype was picked up many times. No DNA is shown, since the ends of the CDR3 on it are uncertain; the CDR3 is the one TCRdb lists. The rearrangement links TRBV12-3 or TRBV12-4 to TRBJ2-7; the table calls TRBD1, which could not be checked here. The CDR3 has 18 residues if both end residues are counted. CDR3 amino acids: CASSSSGQEPWGYYEQYF.

The table lists this clonotype with many counts. The CDR3 bases are TGTGCCAGCAGTGAACCGGGACAGGGGGTATACGAGCAGTACTTC. Translating gives CASSEPGQGVYEQYF. The genes are TRBV6-1 and TRBJ2-7; 11 bases are shared with TRBD1. The CDR3 is 15 residues long. J lost 4 bases, V lost 2 bases, and 4 bases had no gene match. CDR1 is MNHNS and CDR2 is SASEGT in the germline V gene.

This clonotype occurred a few times. This chain uses TRBV6-2 or TRBV6-3 with TRBJ2-7; a weak D match, TRBD1 (6 bases). V was cut by 6 bases and J by 2 bases, with 17 bases left in between. This CDR3 is built from 15 residues. Germline CDR1 MNHEY, CDR2 SVGEGT. The chain's CDR3 is CASRSFLGGAYEQYF. Written as DNA, the CDR3 is TGTGCCAGCAGATCATTTCTAGGGGGAGCCTACGAGCAGTACTTC.

At least ten counts were recorded for this clonotype. The CDR3 DNA reads TGTGCCAGCAAACTGCGGGCTCTCTACGAGCAGTACTTC. It is translated as CASKLRALYEQYF. This chain links TRBV6-5 with TRBJ2-7; D is perhaps TRBD2 (5 bases). The V and J ends lost 7 bases and 3 bases respectively, with 13 bases between them. There are 13 residues in the CDR3. Looked up from germline, CDR1 is MNHEY and CDR2 is SVGAGI.

The CDR3 loop reads CASSSGGFKAFF. The CDR3 nucleotides read TGTGCCAGCAGCTCGGGGGGTTTTAAAGCTTTCTTT. V is TRBV27 and J is TRBJ1-1, with D maybe TRBD1 (5 bases). Germline V lookup: CDR1 MNHEY, CDR2 SMNVEV (reference sequence). The CDR3 contains 12 residues. The V end was cut by 6 bases, the J end by 9 bases, with 14 bases between.

This clonotype was observed many times. This sequence joins TRBV28 and TRBJ2-2; D gene unclear. V was shortened by 1 base and J by 3 bases, with 12 bases between the two germline ends. Per germline, CDR1 MDHEN and CDR2 SYDVKM. The CDR3 has 16 residues. CDR3 bases: TGTGCCAGCAGTTTATTAGGGTGGTATGACACCGGGGAGCTGTTTTTT. This translates into CASSLLGWYDTGELFF. The variable domain in full, completed from reference TRBV28 and TRBJ2-2, reads DVKVTQSSRYLVKRTGEKVFLECVQDMDHENMFWYRQDPGLGLRLIYFSYDVKMKEKGDIPEGYSVSREKKERFSLILESASTNQTSMYLCASSLLGWYDTGELFFGEGSRLTVL.

Many counts were recorded for this clonotype. The J gene is TRBJ1-2, the V gene TRBV2; D not certain. Germline V gene lookup returns CDR1 SNHLY and CDR2 FYNNEI. There are 13 residues in the CDR3. Trimming took 3 bases from V and 5 from J, leaving 10 bases between them. CDR3 nucleotide sequence: TGTGCCAGCAGTGACCCCCAGTCTTATGGCTACACCTTC. This translates into CASSDPQSYGYTF.

This clonotype was seen repeatedly, ten times or more. CDR3 sequence: CASSRLGAGNTEAFF. The CDR3 nucleotides are TGTGCCAGCAGCCGCTTGGGGGCCGGGAACACTGAAGCTTTCTTT. This chain joins TRBV12-3 or TRBV12-4 and TRBJ1-1; D perhaps matches TRBD1 (6 bases). Trimming pared 6 bases from V and 1 base from J, leaving 15 bases between. The CDR3 contains 15 residues.

The J gene is TRBJ1-5, the V gene TRBV7-8, with TRBD1 as a possible D gene (6 bases). Per the germline V gene, CDR1 is SGHVS and CDR2 is FQNEAQ. Trimming shortened V by 1 base and J by 8 bases, and 9 bases separated the two germline ends. The CDR3 spans 13 residues. The CDR3 coding sequence is TGTGCCAGCAGCTTAGTGGGGGCTGAGCCCCAGCATTTT. Its protein is CASSLVGAEPQHF.

This clonotype was recorded many times. V gene TRBV6-5 combines with J gene TRBJ1-6; the match to TRBD1 covers 9 bases. Losses at the gene ends were 3 bases for V and 9 bases for J; bases not matched to a gene: 12. The CDR3 extends over 17 amino acids. Germline assignment: CDR1 MNHEY and CDR2 SVGAGI. The CDR3 protein is CASSYLGSGTGLSPLHF. The CDR3 DNA reads as TGTGCCAGCAGTTATCTCGGCTCCGGGACAGGGCTTTCACCCCTCCACTTT.

V is TRBV2 and J is TRBJ2-5, with unresolved D. Germline V gene data show CDR1 as SNHLY and CDR2 as FYNNEI. Trimming cost V 9 bases and J 7 bases, with 18 bases left between them. The CDR3 contains 13 residues. The CDR3 reads CASTTVRSGTQYF. CDR3 coding DNA: TGTGCCAGTACCACGGTCAGATCAGGGACCCAGTACTTC.

Many counts were recorded for this clonotype. The V gene is TRBV20-1, the J gene TRBJ2-7, with 11 bases matching TRBD2. The CDR3 length is 14 residues. With V trimmed by 5 bases and J by 0 bases, 3 bases remained unmatched. CDR1 DFQATT and CDR2 SNEGSKA come from the germline V gene (reference sequence). This CDR3 reads CSAQTSGASYEQYF. CDR3 nucleotide sequence: TGCAGTGCTCAGACTAGCGGGGCCTCCTACGAGCAGTACTTC.

This clonotype was seen many times. V is TRBV7-3 and J is TRBJ2-5, with TRBD1 matching 8 bases. Per the germline V gene, CDR1 is SGHTA and CDR2 is FQGTGA. Trimming cost V 0 bases and J 2 bases; bases outside gene matches: 2. The CDR3 runs to 15 residues. Here the CDR3 DNA reads TGTGCCAGCAGCTTAACCCGGGACAGGCAAGAGACCCAGTACTTC. It encodes CASSLTRDRQETQYF.

This clonotype was seen at least ten times. The chain carries TRBV27 and TRBJ1-4; D may be TRBD1 (6 bases). CDR3 length: 12 residues. Germline CDR1 and CDR2: MNHEY and SMNVEV (reference sequence). V shed 5 bases and J shed 7 bases, with 8 bases lying between them. This chain's CDR3 is CASSVGGEKLFF. For the CDR3, the DNA is TGTGCCAGCAGTGTAGGGGGTGAAAAACTGTTTTTT.

This clonotype was seen many times. J is TRBJ1-1 and V is TRBV27; 10 bases align to TRBD1. CDR1 MNHEY and CDR2 SMNVEV come from the germline V gene (reference sequence). Trimming cost V 5 bases and J 5 bases; bases outside gene matches: 8. The CDR3 has 15 amino acids. The CDR3 nucleotides read TGTGCCAGCAGTCCCGGGACAGGGGCGGGAACTGAAGCTTTCTTT. Translating gives CASSPGTGAGTEAFF.

This clonotype was detected ten times or more. A read error may be the cause here, since a much bigger clone is one base away. The gene calls are TRBV28 and TRBJ2-7; D ambiguous. The CDR3 is 11 residues long. Per the germline V gene, CDR1 is MDHEN and CDR2 is SYDVKM. V dropped 6 bases and J dropped 5 bases, with 8 bases sitting between them. CDR3 residues: CASSPNNEQYF. The CDR3 nucleotides read TGTGCCAGCAGCCCCAACAACGAGCAGTACTTC.